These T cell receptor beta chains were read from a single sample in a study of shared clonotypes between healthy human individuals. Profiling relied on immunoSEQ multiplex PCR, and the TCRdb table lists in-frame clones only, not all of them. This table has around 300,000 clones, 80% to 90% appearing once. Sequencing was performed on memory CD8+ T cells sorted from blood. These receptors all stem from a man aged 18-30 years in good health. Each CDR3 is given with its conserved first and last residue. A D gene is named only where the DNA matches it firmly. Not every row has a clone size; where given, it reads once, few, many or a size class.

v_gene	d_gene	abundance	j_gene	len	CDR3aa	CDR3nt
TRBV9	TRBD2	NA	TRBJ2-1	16	CASSARTSESVNEQFF	TGTGCCAGCAGCGCCAGGACTAGCGAATCCGTCAATGAGCAGTTCTTC
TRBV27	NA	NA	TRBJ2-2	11	CASSVDGELFF	TGTGCCAGCAGTGTGGACGGGGAGCTGTTTTTT
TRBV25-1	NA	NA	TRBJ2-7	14	CASSIGTGSYEQYF	TGTGCCAGCAGTATAGGGACGGGCTCCTACGAGCAGTACTTC
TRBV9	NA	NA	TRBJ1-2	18	CASSGEARDKIPNYGYTF	TGTGCCAGCAGCGGCGAGGCCAGGGATAAGATCCCTAACTATGGCTACACCTTC
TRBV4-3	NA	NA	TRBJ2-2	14	CASSQRPNTGELFF	TGCGCCAGCAGCCAGCGGCCGAACACCGGGGAGCTGTTTTTT
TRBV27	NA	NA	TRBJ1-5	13	CASSRTHYQPQHF	TGTGCCAGCAGCCGCACCCACTATCAGCCCCAGCATTTT
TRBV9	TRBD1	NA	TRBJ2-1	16	CASSVGGTGGYNEQFF	TGTGCCAGCAGCGTCGGTGGGACAGGGGGTTACAATGAGCAGTTCTTC
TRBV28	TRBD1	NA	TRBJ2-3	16	CASSGDSSDSTDTQYF	TGTGCCAGCAGTGGGGACAGTTCCGATAGCACAGATACGCAGTATTTT
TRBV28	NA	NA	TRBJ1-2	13	CASSFRQDYGYTF	TGTGCCAGCAGTTTCAGACAAGACTATGGCTACACCTTC
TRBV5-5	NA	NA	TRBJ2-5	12	CASTGSLETQYF	TGTGCCAGCACTGGCAGCTTAGAGACCCAGTACTTC
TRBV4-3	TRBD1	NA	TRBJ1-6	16	CASSQDLSQGGSPLHF	TGCGCCAGCAGCCAAGATCTGTCCCAGGGGGGTTCACCCCTCCACTTT
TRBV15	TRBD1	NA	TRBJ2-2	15	CATSRDRGLAGELFF	TGTGCCACCAGCAGAGACAGGGGGTTAGCCGGGGAGCTGTTTTTT
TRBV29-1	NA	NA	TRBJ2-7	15	CSVEDRSGPSYEQYF	TGCAGCGTTGAAGATCGGTCAGGGCCCTCCTACGAGCAGTACTTC
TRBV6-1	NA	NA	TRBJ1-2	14	CASLLPVLNYGYTF	TGTGCCAGCTTGCTTCCCGTCCTTAACTATGGCTACACCTTC
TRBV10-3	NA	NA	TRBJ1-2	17	CAISESAGALRQYGYTF	TGTGCCATCAGTGAGTCTGCGGGGGCGCTTCGTCAATATGGCTACACCTTC
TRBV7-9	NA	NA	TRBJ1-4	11	CASGQDEKLFF	TGTGCCTCTGGACAAGACGAAAAACTGTTTTTT
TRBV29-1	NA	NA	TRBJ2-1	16	CSVDRALEWRYNEQFF	TGCAGCGTTGACCGAGCGTTGGAGTGGAGGTACAATGAGCAGTTCTTC
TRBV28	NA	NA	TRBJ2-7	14	CASSLGQLTYEQYF	TGTGCCAGCAGTTTAGGACAGCTCACCTACGAGCAGTACTTC
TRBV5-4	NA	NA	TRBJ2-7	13	CASSAYQGYEQYF	TGTGCCAGCAGCGCCTATCAGGGCTACGAGCAGTACTTC
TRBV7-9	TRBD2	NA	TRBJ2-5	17	CASSLEGLSSGWETQYF	TGTGCCAGCAGCTTAGAGGGTCTGTCTAGCGGGTGGGAGACCCAGTACTTC
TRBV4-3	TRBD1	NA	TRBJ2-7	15	CASSQGRDRPYEQYF	TGCGCCAGCAGCCAAGGCCGGGACAGGCCCTACGAGCAGTACTTC
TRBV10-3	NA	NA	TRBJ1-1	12	CAIRAGTTEAFF	TGTGCCATCAGGGCAGGCACCACTGAAGCTTTCTTT
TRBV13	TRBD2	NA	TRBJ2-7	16	CASSLRPGTRTYEQYF	TGTGCCAGCAGCTTACGGCCCGGGACTAGAACCTACGAGCAGTACTTC
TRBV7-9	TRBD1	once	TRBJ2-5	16	CASSFPGTGGQETQYF	TGTGCCAGCAGCTTCCCCGGGACAGGCGGACAAGAGACCCAGTACTTC
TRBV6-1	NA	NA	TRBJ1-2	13	CASEPVRADGYTF	TGTGCCAGCGAACCCGTCAGGGCGGATGGCTACACCTTC
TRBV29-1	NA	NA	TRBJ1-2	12	CSVDGQGGGYTF	TGCAGCGTTGACGGTCAGGGTGGGGGCTACACCTTC
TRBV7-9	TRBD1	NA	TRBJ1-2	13	CASSPAGGGGYTF	TGTGCCAGCAGCCCAGCGGGAGGGGGCGGCTACACCTTC
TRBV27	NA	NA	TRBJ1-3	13	CASSPAHGNTIYF	TGTGCCAGCAGTCCCGCTCATGGAAACACCATATATTTT
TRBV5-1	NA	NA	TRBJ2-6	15	CASSPILAGANVLTF	TGCGCCAGCAGCCCCATTCTAGCAGGGGCCAACGTCCTGACTTTC
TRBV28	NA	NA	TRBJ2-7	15	CASSLSREGTYEQYF	TGTGCCAGCAGTTTATCGAGAGAGGGAACCTACGAGCAGTACTTC
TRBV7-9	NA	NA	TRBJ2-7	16	CASSSSAGQTWNEQYF	TGTGCCAGCAGCTCAAGCGCGGGTCAGACCTGGAACGAGCAGTACTTC
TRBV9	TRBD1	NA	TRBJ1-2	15	CASGRGPGVNYGYTF	TGTGCCAGCGGAAGGGGGCCAGGGGTGAACTATGGCTACACCTTC
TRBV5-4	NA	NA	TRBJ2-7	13	CASSPEAGAPQYF	TGTGCCAGCAGCCCGGAGGCTGGCGCTCCGCAGTACTTC
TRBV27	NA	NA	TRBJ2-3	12	CASSSNIMTQYF	TGTGCCAGCAGTTCCAACATAATGACGCAGTATTTT
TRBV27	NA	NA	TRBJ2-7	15	CASPPERPRSYEQYF	TGTGCCAGCCCCCCTGAACGGCCAAGATCCTACGAGCAGTACTTC
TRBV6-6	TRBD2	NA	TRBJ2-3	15	CASSTTSGDTDTQYF	TGTGCCAGCAGCACCACTAGCGGGGACACAGATACGCAGTATTTT
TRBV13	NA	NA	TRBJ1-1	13	CASSLDWGTEAFF	TGTGCCAGCAGCTTAGATTGGGGCACTGAAGCTTTCTTT
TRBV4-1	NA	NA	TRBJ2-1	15	CASTERATDYNEQFF	TGCGCCAGCACAGAGCGGGCCACCGACTACAATGAGCAGTTCTTC
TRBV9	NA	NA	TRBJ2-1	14	CASNRNSPYNEQFF	TGTGCCAGCAACAGAAACAGTCCGTACAATGAGCAGTTCTTC
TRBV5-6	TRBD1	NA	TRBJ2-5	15	CASSFGQGAWETQYF	TGTGCCAGCAGCTTCGGACAGGGGGCTTGGGAGACCCAGTACTTC
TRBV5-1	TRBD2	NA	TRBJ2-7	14	CASREPSGSYEQYF	TGCGCCAGCAGGGAACCTAGCGGAAGCTACGAGCAGTACTTC
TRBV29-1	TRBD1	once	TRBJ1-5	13	CSVEQGAGQPQHF	TGCAGCGTTGAGCAGGGGGCGGGACAGCCCCAGCATTTT
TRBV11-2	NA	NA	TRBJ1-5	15	CASSLFGGENQPQHF	TGTGCCAGCAGCTTATTCGGCGGGGAAAATCAGCCCCAGCATTTT
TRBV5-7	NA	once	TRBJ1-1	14	CASSPGAGADEAFF	TGTGCCAGCAGCCCAGGAGCAGGGGCGGATGAAGCTTTCTTT
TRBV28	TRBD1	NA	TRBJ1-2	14	CASSFPGTAYGYTF	TGTGCCAGCAGTTTCCCCGGGACAGCCTATGGCTACACCTTC
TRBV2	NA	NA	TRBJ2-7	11	CATLGGYEQYF	TGTGCCACCTTGGGGGGCTACGAGCAGTACTTC
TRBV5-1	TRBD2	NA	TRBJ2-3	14	CASSMAGDVDTQYF	TGCGCCAGCAGTATGGCGGGGGACGTGGATACGCAGTATTTT
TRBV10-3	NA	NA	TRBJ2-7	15	CAISESSGITYEQYF	TGTGCCATCAGTGAGTCCTCCGGGATTACCTACGAGCAGTACTTC